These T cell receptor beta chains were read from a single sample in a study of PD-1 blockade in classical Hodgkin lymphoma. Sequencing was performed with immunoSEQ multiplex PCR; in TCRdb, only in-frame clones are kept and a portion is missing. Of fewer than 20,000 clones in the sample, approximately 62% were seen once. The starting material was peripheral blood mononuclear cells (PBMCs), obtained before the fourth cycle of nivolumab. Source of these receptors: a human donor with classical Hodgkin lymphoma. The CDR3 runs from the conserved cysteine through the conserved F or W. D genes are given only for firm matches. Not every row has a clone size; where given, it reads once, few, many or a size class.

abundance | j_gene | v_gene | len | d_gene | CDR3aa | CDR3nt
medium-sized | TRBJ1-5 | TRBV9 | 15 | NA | CASSATAYSNQPQHF | TGTGCCAGCAGCGCGACAGCTTATAGCAATCAGCCCCAGCATTTT
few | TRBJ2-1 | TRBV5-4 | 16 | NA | CASSLEGSGSYNEQFF | TGTGCCAGCAGCTTAGAGGGTTCGGGGTCCTACAATGAGCAGTTCTTC
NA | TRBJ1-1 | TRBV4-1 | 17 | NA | CASSQARGLTLNTEAFF | TGCGCCAGCAGCCAAGCTAGGGGCCTTACATTGAACACTGAAGCTTTCTTT
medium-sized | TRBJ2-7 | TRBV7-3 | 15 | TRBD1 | CASSRGTGEGYEQYF | TGTGCCAGCAGCCGTGGGACAGGGGAAGGCTACGAGCAGTACTTC
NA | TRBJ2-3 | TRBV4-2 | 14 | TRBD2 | CASSRGEGRDTQYF | TGTGCCAGCAGCCGGGGGGAGGGCCGAGATACGCAGTATTTT
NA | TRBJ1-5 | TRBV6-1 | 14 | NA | CASSWDVSNQPQHF | TGTGCCAGCAGCTGGGACGTTAGCAATCAGCCCCAGCATTTT
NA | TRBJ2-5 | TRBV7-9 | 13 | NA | CASKGHNQETQYF | TGTGCCAGCAAAGGACACAACCAAGAGACCCAGTACTTC
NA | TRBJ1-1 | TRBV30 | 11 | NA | CAWSDGTEAFF | TGTGCCTGGTCGGATGGGACTGAAGCTTTCTTT
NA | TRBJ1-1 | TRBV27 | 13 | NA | CASSLKGRTEAFF | TGTGCCAGCAGTTTGAAGGGGCGAACTGAAGCTTTCTTT
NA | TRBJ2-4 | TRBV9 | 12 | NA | CASSPGGNIQYF | TGTGCCAGCAGCCCAGGCGGGAACATTCAGTACTTC
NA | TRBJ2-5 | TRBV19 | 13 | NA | CASSITPGETQYF | TGTGCCAGTAGTATTACCCCGGGGGAGACCCAGTACTTC
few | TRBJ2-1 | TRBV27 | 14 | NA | CASTPLGQSNEQFF | TGTGCCAGCACTCCCCTCGGACAGAGCAATGAGCAGTTCTTC
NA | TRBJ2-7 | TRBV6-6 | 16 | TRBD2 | CASRRLAGVSSYEQYF | TGTGCCAGCAGGCGACTAGCGGGAGTCAGCTCCTACGAGCAGTACTTC
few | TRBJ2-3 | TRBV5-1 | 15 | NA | CASSTSGAGADTQYF | TGCGCCAGCAGCACCTCGGGGGCCGGGGCAGATACGCAGTATTTT
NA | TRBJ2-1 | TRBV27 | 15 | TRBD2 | CASSPFAGENNEQFF | TGTGCCAGCAGTCCCTTCGCGGGAGAAAACAATGAGCAGTTCTTC
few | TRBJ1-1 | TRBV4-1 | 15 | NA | CASSQGKGGSTEAFF | TGCGCCAGCAGCCAAGGAAAGGGGGGGAGCACTGAAGCTTTCTTT
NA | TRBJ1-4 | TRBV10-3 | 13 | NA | CAISDRGGEKLFF | TGTGCCATCAGTGATCGTGGGGGTGAAAAACTGTTTTTT
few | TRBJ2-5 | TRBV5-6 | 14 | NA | CASSGPGRQETQYF | TGTGCCAGCAGCGGTCCAGGGCGCCAAGAGACCCAGTACTTC
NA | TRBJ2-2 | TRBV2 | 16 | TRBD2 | CASSLTSGRPTGELFF | TGTGCCAGCAGTCTCACTAGCGGGAGACCCACCGGGGAGCTGTTTTTT
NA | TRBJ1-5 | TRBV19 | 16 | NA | CASSRGGQIFLQPQHF | TGTGCCAGTAGTCGGGGGGGACAAATCTTTTTGCAGCCCCAGCATTTT
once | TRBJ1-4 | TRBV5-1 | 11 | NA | CAIIPDEKLFF | TGCGCCATCATCCCTGACGAAAAACTGTTTTTT
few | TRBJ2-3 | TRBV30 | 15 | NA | CAWRVQAVGTDTQYF | TGTGCCTGGAGGGTACAGGCGGTGGGCACAGATACGCAGTATTTT
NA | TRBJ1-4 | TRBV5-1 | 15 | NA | CASSDGIASNEKLFF | TGCGCCAGCAGCGATGGGATAGCCTCTAATGAAAAACTGTTTTTT
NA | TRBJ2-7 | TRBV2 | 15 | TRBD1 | CASSFWGQSSYEQYF | TGTGCCAGCAGCTTTTGGGGACAGAGCTCCTACGAGCAGTACTTC
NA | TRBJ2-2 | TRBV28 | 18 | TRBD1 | CASSFNPGQASNTGELFF | TGTGCCAGCAGTTTTAATCCGGGACAGGCGTCGAACACCGGGGAGCTGTTTTTT
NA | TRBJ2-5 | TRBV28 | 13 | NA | CASTAHEKGTQYF | TGTGCCAGCACCGCGCACGAAAAAGGGACCCAGTACTTC
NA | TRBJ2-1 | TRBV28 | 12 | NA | CASSYSLNEQFF | TGTGCCAGCAGTTATAGTCTGAATGAGCAGTTCTTC
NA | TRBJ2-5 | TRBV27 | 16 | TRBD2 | CASSLRASGSPETQYF | TGTGCCAGCAGTTTAAGGGCTAGCGGGAGTCCAGAGACCCAGTACTTC
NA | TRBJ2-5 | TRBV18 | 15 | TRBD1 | CASSQIGTVKETQYF | TGTGCCAGCTCACAGATCGGGACAGTCAAAGAGACCCAGTACTTC
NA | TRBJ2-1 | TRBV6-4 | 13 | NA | CASSEDTYNEQFF | TGTGCCAGCAGTGAGGACACCTACAATGAGCAGTTCTTC
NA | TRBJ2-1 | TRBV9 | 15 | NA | CASSPEVGSYNEQFF | TGTGCCAGCAGCCCGGAGGTAGGCTCCTACAATGAGCAGTTCTTC
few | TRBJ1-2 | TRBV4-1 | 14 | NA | CASSQDLAKYGYTF | TGCGCCAGCAGCCAAGACCTTGCGAAGTATGGCTACACCTTC
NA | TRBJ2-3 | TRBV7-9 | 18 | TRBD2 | CASSPGLAGVGPTDTQYF | TGTGCCAGCAGCCCAGGACTAGCGGGAGTGGGACCCACAGATACGCAGTATTTT
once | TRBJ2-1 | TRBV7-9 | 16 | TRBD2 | CASSFLAGAVYNEQFF | TGTGCCAGCAGCTTCCTAGCGGGAGCAGTCTACAATGAGCAGTTCTTC
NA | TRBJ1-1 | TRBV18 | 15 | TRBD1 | CASTGTGRMNTEAFF | TGTGCCAGCACCGGGACAGGGCGGATGAACACTGAAGCTTTCTTT
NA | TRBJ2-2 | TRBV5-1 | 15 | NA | CASSETMSNTGELFF | TGCGCCAGCAGCGAAACAATGTCGAACACCGGGGAGCTGTTTTTT
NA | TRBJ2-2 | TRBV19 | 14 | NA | CASSITGNTGELFF | TGTGCCAGTAGTATTACAGGAAACACCGGGGAGCTGTTTTTT
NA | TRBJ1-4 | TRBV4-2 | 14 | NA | CASSPDSVNEKLFF | TGTGCCAGCAGCCCGGACAGCGTTAATGAAAAACTGTTTTTT
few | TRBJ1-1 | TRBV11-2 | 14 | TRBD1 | CASSHGTGTTEAFF | TGTGCCAGCAGCCATGGGACAGGGACCACTGAAGCTTTCTTT
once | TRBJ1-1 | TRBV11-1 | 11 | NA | CASSPGAEAFF | TGTGCCAGCAGCCCGGGGGCTGAAGCTTTCTTT
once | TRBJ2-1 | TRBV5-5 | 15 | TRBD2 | CASSFRTSGYNEQFF | TGTGCCAGCAGCTTCAGGACTAGCGGGTACAATGAGCAGTTCTTC
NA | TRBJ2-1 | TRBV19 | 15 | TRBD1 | CASTSTGSSYNEQFF | TGTGCCAGTACCTCGACAGGGAGCTCCTACAATGAGCAGTTCTTC
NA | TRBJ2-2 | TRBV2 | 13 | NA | CASRPTVTGELFF | TGTGCCAGCAGGCCGACAGTAACCGGGGAGCTGTTTTTT
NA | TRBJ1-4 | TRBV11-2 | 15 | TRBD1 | CASSLWDRDNEKLFF | TGTGCCAGCAGCCTGTGGGACAGGGATAATGAAAAACTGTTTTTT